The clone carrying this TCR beta chain was counted ten times or more. This entry comes from a study of early T cells in non-severe SARS-CoV-2 infection. Unique molecular identifiers were added to individual cDNA molecules. TCRdb analysed the 5' RACE reads with MiXCR anew, one entry per CDR3 protein. Among about 40,000 distinct CDR3 sequences listed, over 4% were seen once. Between the trimmed V and J ends, which lost 3 bases and 0 bases, there was a span of 5 bases. The CDR3 extends over 13 amino acids. CDR1 and CDR2 (germline): WSHSY, SAAADI. This sequence originates from an adult who was a healthcare worker with PCR-confirmed SARS-CoV-2 infection or an uninfected control (not recorded which). V usage is TRBV10-2 and J usage is TRBJ1-1; D uncertain. Sequencing was performed on whole blood. CDR3: CASSDEVNTEAFF. For the CDR3, the DNA is TGCGCCAGCAGTGACGAGGTGAACACTGAAGCTTTCTTT.